One TCR beta chain is described in this entry. Its matching antigen is unknown. The CDR3 is made up of 15 amino acids. V shed 5 bases, J shed 5 bases, and the junction held 10 bases outside the gene matches. Germline values: CDR1 SGHNT, CDR2 YYREEE (reference sequence). The sample belongs to a study of beta chain features in type 1 diabetes. General study points: Type 1 diabetes patients had TCRB CDR3s that were shorter (moderately but significantly so) in all four CD4+ subsets. The similarity of naive, central memory and Treg TCRB repertoires appeared greater among patients than among healthy donors.

The authors reverse transcribed all of the isolated RNA, so sequencing captured expressed TCRB transcripts. Sequencing was performed with immunoSEQ multiplex PCR; in TCRdb, only in-frame clones are kept and a portion is missing. The sample includes around 280,000 clones, 15% seen only once; the top ten take about 0.014%. The V call is TRBV5-4, the J call TRBJ2-7, with TRBD1 identical over 10 bases. Sequences were obtained from naive CD4+ T cells from blood. The clonotype comes from a man aged 18-30 years with type 1 diabetes. Written as DNA, the CDR3 is TGTGCCAGCAGTTTACCGGGACAGGGGCGACACGAGCAGTACTTC. Its protein product is CASSLPGQGRHEQYF.